A selection of T cell receptor beta chains follows, all from one sample in a study of identifying expanded T cells in peripheral blood. Measured with immunoSEQ multiplex PCR; TCRdb has only the in-frame clones, and not every one. The sample holds 60,000 to 80,000 clones, approximately 87% seen once. The sample comprised blood. These receptors were taken from a person aged 18-69 years in good health. CDR3s include the opening cysteine and the closing phenylalanine or tryptophan. A D gene is named only where the DNA matches it firmly. The size entry is marked missing in some rows and otherwise reads once, few, many or a size class.

CATNTGTYNTGELFF	TGTGCCACCAACACCGGGACTTATAACACCGGGGAGCTGTTTTTT	TRBJ2-2	-	TRBV15	-
CASSLDGNQPQHF	TGCGCCAGCAGCTTGGATGGGAATCAGCCCCAGCATTTT	TRBJ1-5	-	TRBV5-1	-
CASSAEVNTEAFF	TGTGCCAGCAGCGCGGAGGTGAACACTGAAGCTTTCTTT	TRBJ1-1	-	TRBV7-2	-
CASSNLTGSWHNEQFF	TGCGCCAGCAGCAACCTGACAGGTAGCTGGCACAATGAGCAGTTCTTC	TRBJ2-1	-	TRBV4-3	-
CAISELGSQETQYF	TGTGCCATCAGTGAGCTGGGGTCCCAAGAGACCCAGTACTTC	TRBJ2-5	-	TRBV10-3	-
CASSQIDRAPGELFF	TGCGCCAGCAGCCAAATCGACAGGGCCCCCGGGGAGCTGTTTTTT	TRBJ2-2	TRBD1	TRBV4-1	-
CASSISGQGANYGYTF	TGTGCCAGCAGCATATCCGGACAGGGGGCAAACTATGGCTACACCTTC	TRBJ1-2	TRBD1	TRBV4-2	once
CASSVSNVLTF	TGTGCCAGCAGTGTTTCTAACGTCCTGACTTTC	TRBJ2-6	-	TRBV6-1	-
CSAGGQYEQYF	TGCAGTGCAGGGGGACAATACGAGCAGTACTTC	TRBJ2-7	-	TRBV20-1	-
CASSLVASGDQETQYF	TGTGCCAGCAGTTTGGTGGCTAGCGGAGACCAAGAGACCCAGTACTTC	TRBJ2-5	TRBD2	TRBV27	-
CASSLRTGDIQYF	TGTGCCAGCAGTCTCCGGACTGGGGACATTCAGTACTTC	TRBJ2-4	-	TRBV6-1	-
CASSIRDRGHQPQHF	TGTGCCAGTAGTATAAGAGACAGGGGGCATCAGCCCCAGCATTTT	TRBJ1-5	TRBD1	TRBV19	-
CAIRGTGTGYEQYF	TGTGCCATCAGGGGGACAGGTACGGGCTACGAGCAGTACTTC	TRBJ2-7	TRBD1	TRBV10-3	-
CASSSLHLGQETQYF	TGTGCCAGCAGTTCCCTCCATCTAGGGCAAGAGACCCAGTACTTC	TRBJ2-5	-	TRBV28	-
CASSLALTSGSIGYNEQFF	TGTGCCAGCAGCTTAGCGTTGACTAGCGGGAGTATAGGATACAATGAGCAGTTCTTC	TRBJ2-1	TRBD2	TRBV7-8	-
CASSLGYWTGDYEQYF	TGTGCCAGCAGCTTGGGTTACTGGACAGGGGACTACGAGCAGTACTTC	TRBJ2-7	TRBD1	TRBV5-6	-
CASSQDLRGKGYTF	TGCGCCAGCAGCCAAGATCTGAGGGGAAAGGGCTACACCTTC	TRBJ1-2	-	TRBV4-3	-
CASSLGGESGNTIYF	TGTGCCAGCAGCTTGGGAGGGGAATCTGGAAACACCATATATTTT	TRBJ1-3	-	TRBV5-4	-
CASSFSGNTIYF	TGTGCCAGCAGCTTTTCTGGAAACACCATATATTTT	TRBJ1-3	-	TRBV7-2	-
CAIRASGVEAEAFF	TGTGCCATCAGGGCTTCAGGGGTTGAGGCTGAAGCTTTCTTT	TRBJ1-1	-	TRBV10-3	once
CASSSRRDLRSYEQYF	TGTGCCAGCAGCTCCCGCCGGGACCTTCGCTCCTACGAGCAGTACTTC	TRBJ2-7	-	TRBV7-2	-
CASSLGLDGVGELFF	TGCGCCAGCAGCTTGGGACTAGATGGTGTCGGGGAGCTGTTTTTT	TRBJ2-2	-	TRBV5-1	-
CASSDIGASTDTQYF	TGCGCCAGCAGTGACATCGGGGCTAGCACAGATACGCAGTATTTT	TRBJ2-3	-	TRBV10-1	-
CASRGPAANTGELFF	TGTGCCAGCAGGGGGCCGGCCGCGAACACCGGGGAGCTGTTTTTT	TRBJ2-2	-	TRBV2	once
CASSLGGGRGDQPQHF	TGTGCCAGCAGTTTAGGAGGGGGCAGGGGGGACCAGCCCCAGCATTTT	TRBJ1-5	TRBD1	TRBV28	-
CASSLAPLPTYGYTF	TGTGCCAGCAGCTTAGCTCCACTCCCGACTTATGGCTACACCTTC	TRBJ1-2	-	TRBV7-8	-
CAWSLPLRGYTF	TGTGCCTGGAGTCTTCCCTTGCGTGGCTACACCTTC	TRBJ1-2	-	TRBV30	-
CASSLLRTNTGELFF	TGTGCCAGCAGCTTACTACGGACGAACACCGGGGAGCTGTTTTTT	TRBJ2-2	-	TRBV5-8	-
CASSQGITAGTGVNEQFF	TGTGCCAGCAGCCAAGGAATAACGGCTGGGACAGGGGTGAATGAGCAGTTCTTC	TRBJ2-1	TRBD1	TRBV4-2	-
CASSMWRQSRSQPQHF	TGTGCCAGTAGTATGTGGCGACAGAGCCGGAGTCAGCCCCAGCATTTT	TRBJ1-5	-	TRBV19	-
CASSLPFDRAGELFF	TGCGCCAGCAGCTTGCCCTTTGACAGGGCCGGGGAGCTGTTTTTT	TRBJ2-2	TRBD1	TRBV5-1	-
CAWSVPGQQGPLHF	TGTGCCTGGAGTGTACCGGGACAGCAGGGTCCCCTCCACTTT	TRBJ1-6	TRBD1	TRBV30	-
CASSTGTLVGETQYF	TGTGCCAGCTCCACAGGGACGCTGGTAGGAGAGACCCAGTACTTC	TRBJ2-5	-	TRBV9	-
CASSSLGGRETQYF	TGTGCCAGCAGCTCCCTGGGGGGTAGAGAGACCCAGTACTTC	TRBJ2-5	-	TRBV7-9	once
CASSRGTSGRTDTQYF	TGTGCCAGCAGTCGTGGGACTAGCGGGCGCACAGATACGCAGTATTTT	TRBJ2-3	TRBD2	TRBV11-3	few